Presented here are 25 T cell receptor beta chains from one specimen sequenced in a study of T cell responses to AZD1222 COVID-19 vaccine. This table comes from immunoSEQ multiplex PCR, and its TCRdb copy is limited to in-frame clones, with some not included. The table includes fewer than 110,000 clones, roughly nine tenths detected once. The sequencing used peripheral blood, collected on day 0 of AZD1222 vaccination. The receptor source for this set is an adult in good health.

CDR3 sequence: CASSSGQNYDVLTF. CDR3 nucleotide sequence: TGCGCCAGCAGCTCGGGACAGAATTACGACGTCCTGACTTTC. The V call is TRBV5-1, the J call TRBJ2-6; 7 bases match TRBD1. Germline CDR1 SGHRS, CDR2 YFSETQ. This CDR3 spans 14 amino acids. The J segment lost 11 bases and the V segment lost 3 bases, leaving 8 bases of the junction unmatched. The full variable domain, rest sourced from reference TRBV5-1 and TRBJ2-6, is KAGVTQTPRYLIKTRGQQVTLSCSPISGHRSVSWYQQTPGQGLQFLFEYFSETQRNKGNFPGRFSGRQFSNSRSEMNVSTLELGDSALYLCASSSGQNYDVLTFGAGSRLTVL.

V gene TRBV6-5 combines with J gene TRBJ2-2; D might be TRBD1 (6 bases). The germline V and J ends were trimmed by 6 bases and 7 bases, with 12 bases remaining between them. There are 13 residues in the CDR3. The germline V gene has CDR1 MNHEY and CDR2 SVGAGI. As DNA, the CDR3 is TGTGCCAGCAGACTAGGACAGTTCGGGGAGCTGTTTTTT. Protein product: CASRLGQFGELFF.

This rearrangement joins TRBV11-2 to TRBJ1-3; D may be TRBD1 (6 bases). Germline V gene sequence: CDR1 SGHAT, CDR2 FQNNGV. The CDR3 is made up of 15 amino acids. Trimming removed 4 bases from V and 4 bases from J, with 14 bases in between. The CDR3 region has the DNA TGTGCCAGCAGCTCCAACAGCGGGGGCGGAAACACCATATATTTT. It codes for CASSSNSGGGNTIYF. The full variable domain, with the rest looked up from reference TRBV11-2 and TRBJ1-3, is EAGVAQSPRYKIIEKRQSVAFWCNPISGHATLYWYQQILGQGPKLLIQFQNNGVVDDSQLPKDRFSAERLKGVDSTLKIQPAKLEDSAVYLCASSSNSGGGNTIYFGEGSWLTVV.

This sequence joins TRBV11-2 and TRBJ1-2, with a tentative D call TRBD1 (5 bases). Germline CDR1 and CDR2: SGHAT and FQNNGV. The CDR3 has 13 residues. V was trimmed by 6 bases and J by 8 bases, leaving 16 bases between them. The CDR3 nucleotides are TGTGCCAGCAGGCCTGGGGGGAGGCGCGGCTACACCTTC. Amino acid sequence: CASRPGGRRGYTF. Together with reference TRBV11-2 and TRBJ1-2, the CDR3 gives the full variable domain: EAGVAQSPRYKIIEKRQSVAFWCNPISGHATLYWYQQILGQGPKLLIQFQNNGVVDDSQLPKDRFSAERLKGVDSTLKIQPAKLEDSAVYLCASRPGGRRGYTFGSGTRLTVV.

The V and J genes are TRBV28 and TRBJ2-1; 7 bases match TRBD2. The germline V gene encodes CDR1 MDHEN and CDR2 SYDVKM. The junction had 14 bases not matched to a gene; V was cut back by 5 bases and J by 13 bases. This CDR3 has 14 amino acids. Here the CDR3 reads CASSAPSVAGLQFF. The DNA for the CDR3 is TGTGCCAGCAGTGCCCCCTCTGTAGCGGGCCTACAGTTCTTC. Full variable domain (remainder filled in from reference TRBV28 and TRBJ2-1): DVKVTQSSRYLVKRTGEKVFLECVQDMDHENMFWYRQDPGLGLRLIYFSYDVKMKEKGDIPEGYSVSREKKERFSLILESASTNQTSMYLCASSAPSVAGLQFFGPGTRLTVL.

This clone came up once. The V and J genes are TRBV15 and TRBJ2-1, with D possibly TRBD2 on 6 matching bases. Trimming cost V 0 bases and J 0 bases, with 18 bases left between them. There are 19 residues in the CDR3. Germline CDR1 is LNHNV and CDR2 is YYDKDF (reference sequence). For the CDR3, the DNA is TGTGCCACCAGCAGAGAACGCCCCTCTAGCGCCCGCTCCTACAATGAGCAGTTCTTC. Encoded protein: CATSRERPSSARSYNEQFF.

This clone was picked up one time. This chain joins TRBV19 and TRBJ2-3; TRBD2 aligns across 8 bases. V was clipped by 5 bases and J by 6 bases; unmatched bases: 7. Germline V CDR1 and CDR2: LNHDA, SQIVND (reference sequence). The CDR3 is made up of 14 amino acids. The CDR3 region is CASSVGRASDTQYF. The CDR3 DNA is TGTGCCAGTAGTGTCGGGAGGGCCTCTGATACGCAGTATTTT.

Here the CDR3 DNA reads TGTGCCAGCAGCCCGATAGCTAACTATGGCTACACCTTC. It is translated as CASSPIANYGYTF. This sequence joins TRBV7-6 and TRBJ1-2, with no clear D. The ends were cut back, 5 bases at V and 0 bases at J, with 7 bases in the middle. CDR3 length: 13 residues. Germline CDR1 SGHVS, CDR2 FNYEAQ.

The CDR3 coding sequence is TGCGCCAGCAGCCAAGATCCTAGCATAGGTTACAATGAGCAGTTCTTC. Translated: CASSQDPSIGYNEQFF. V gene TRBV4-1 combines with J gene TRBJ2-1, with D perhaps TRBD2 (5 bases). The V gene's germline CDR1 is MGHRA and CDR2 YSYEKL. The CDR3 consists of 16 residues. Trimming left V 0 bases short and J 4 bases short, with 13 bases between.

In its sample, this clone was seen once. This chain's CDR3 is CASSQDRQVAGAGEQYF. For the CDR3, the DNA is TGTGCCAGCAGCCAAGATCGGCAGGTAGCGGGGGCCGGCGAGCAGTACTTC. This chain joins TRBV3-1 (or the pseudogene TRBV3-2) and TRBJ2-7; TRBD2 matches at 9 bases. Germline loops: CDR1 LGHDT, CDR2 YNNKEL (reference sequence). This CDR3 region has 17 residues. After removal of 0 bases from V and 6 bases from J, the junction contained 12 bases not matched to a gene.

The rearrangement uses TRBV5-1 and TRBJ2-2; TRBD2 aligns across 11 bases. Trimming removed 5 bases from V and 4 bases from J; junction bases left unmatched: 4. The CDR3 contains 15 residues. CDR1 is SGHRS, CDR2 YFSETQ, per germline. The CDR3 nucleotides are TGCGCCAGCAGAACGACTAGCGGGACCACCGGGGAGCTGTTTTTT. It translates to CASRTTSGTTGELFF. The full variable domain, its missing parts supplied by reference TRBV5-1 and TRBJ2-2, is KAGVTQTPRYLIKTRGQQVTLSCSPISGHRSVSWYQQTPGQGLQFLFEYFSETQRNKGNFPGRFSGRQFSNSRSEMNVSTLELGDSALYLCASRTTSGTTGELFFGEGSRLTVL.

A single count supports this clone. The chain recombines TRBV18 with TRBJ2-7; D uncertain. Trimming cost V 3 bases and J 7 bases, with 10 bases left between them. Germline CDR1 KGHSH, CDR2 LQKENI. The CDR3 extends over 12 amino acids. CDR3 DNA: TGTGCCAGCTCACCCAACGTAGAAGAGCAGTACTTC. Translated, it gives CASSPNVEEQYF.

This chain uses TRBV5-1 with TRBJ1-2, with 9 positions matching TRBD1. This CDR3 has 15 amino acids. In germline, CDR1 is SGHRS, CDR2 YFSETQ. Losses at the gene ends were 3 bases for V and 7 bases for J; bases not matched to a gene: 10. The CDR3 DNA sequence: TGCGCCAGCAGCTCCATCGGACAGGGGATCACTGGCTACACCTTC. This encodes CASSSIGQGITGYTF.

The rearrangement links TRBV2 to TRBJ1-5; D remains ambiguous. The CDR3 totals 14 residues. Trimming removed 5 bases at V and 3 bases at J, with 11 bases between. Germline V gene lookup returns CDR1 SNHLY and CDR2 FYNNEI. The DNA for the CDR3 is TGTGCCAGCAGTCAGGTCAACGACAATCAGCCCCAGCATTTT. It encodes CASSQVNDNQPQHF.

V and J are TRBV29-1 and TRBJ1-5; D is possibly TRBD1 (6 bases). This CDR3 contains 12 residues. Per the germline V gene, CDR1 is SQVTM and CDR2 is ANQGSEA. Trimming stripped 4 bases from V and 6 bases from J, with 10 bases between. The CDR3 spells CSVAGGGQPQHF. CDR3 nucleotide sequence: TGCAGCGTTGCGGGGGGCGGTCAGCCCCAGCATTTT.

The V call is TRBV27, the J call TRBJ2-5; 7 bases line up with TRBD2. J gave up 4 bases and V 8 bases, and 10 bases lay outside the gene matches. Germline V gene lookup returns CDR1 MNHEY and CDR2 SMNVEV (reference sequence). There are 14 residues in the CDR3. The CDR3 sequence: CASQKAGLVETQYF. CDR3 nucleotide sequence: TGTGCCAGCCAAAAAGCGGGATTGGTAGAGACCCAGTACTTC.

The chain has TRBV6-1 and TRBJ2-7; unclear D gene. The CDR3 contains 11 residues. Germline lookup yields CDR1 MNHNS and CDR2 SASEGT. The V and J ends lost 2 bases and 5 bases respectively, with 4 bases between them. The CDR3 here is CASSENDEQYF. DNA for the CDR3: TGTGCCAGCAGTGAAAATGACGAGCAGTACTTC.

The chain couples TRBV27 to TRBJ2-3; D might be TRBD2 (5 bases). Per germline, CDR1 MNHEY and CDR2 SMNVEV (reference sequence). V lost 0 bases to trimming and J lost 2 bases, with 9 bases between them. The CDR3 has 15 residues. CDR3 DNA sequence: TGTGCCAGCAGTTTATCGGCGGGCCTCACAGATACGCAGTATTTT. Protein sequence: CASSLSAGLTDTQYF.

This clone has just a few counts. The chain employs TRBV5-5 and TRBJ2-1, with D possibly matching TRBD1 (6 bases). The CDR3 has 15 amino acids. Germline lookup yields CDR1 SGHKS and CDR2 YYEKEE (reference sequence). Trimming took off 4 bases at V and 3 bases at J, with 14 bases between the two ends. The CDR3 spells CASSQDSGVYNEQFF. The CDR3 DNA is TGTGCCAGCAGCCAGGACTCAGGGGTCTACAATGAGCAGTTCTTC.

This chain links TRBV3-1 (or the pseudogene TRBV3-2) with TRBJ2-7; 11 bases fit TRBD2. This CDR3 spans 14 amino acids. Unmatched junction bases numbered 5, after V lost 6 bases and J lost 4 bases. Germline V gene lookup returns CDR1 LGHDT and CDR2 YNNKEL (reference sequence). CDR3 in amino acids: CASSRLAGSYEQYF. CDR3 bases: TGTGCCAGCAGTCGACTAGCGGGAAGTTACGAGCAGTACTTC.

As DNA, the CDR3 is TGTGCCAGCAGTTTTACTAGCGGCAAAAACATTCAGTACTTC. Protein: CASSFTSGKNIQYF. V and J are TRBV28 and TRBJ2-4; 8 bases match TRBD2. Germline values: CDR1 MDHEN, CDR2 SYDVKM. The CDR3 totals 14 residues. The J segment lost 3 bases and the V segment lost 3 bases, leaving 1 base of the junction unmatched. The full variable domain, rest sourced from reference TRBV28 and TRBJ2-4, is DVKVTQSSRYLVKRTGEKVFLECVQDMDHENMFWYRQDPGLGLRLIYFSYDVKMKEKGDIPEGYSVSREKKERFSLILESASTNQTSMYLCASSFTSGKNIQYFGAGTRLSVL.

This clone came up a few times. V gene TRBV16 combines with J gene TRBJ2-3, with TRBD1 matching 8 bases. The CDR3 extends over 17 amino acids. The ends lost 1 base at V and 4 bases at J; junction bases unmatched: 10. CDR1 and CDR2 (germline): KGHSY, FQNENV. This CDR3 is CASSQFPTGEMADTQYF. CDR3 coding DNA: TGTGCCAGCAGCCAATTCCCGACAGGGGAGATGGCAGATACGCAGTATTTT.

The rearrangement uses TRBV6-5 and TRBJ1-6; D may be TRBD1 (5 bases). V lost 6 bases and J lost 4, with 13 bases in between. Germline V CDR1 and CDR2: MNHEY, SVGAGI. The CDR3 loop spans 15 amino acids. The DNA of the CDR3 is TGTGCCAGCAGGATAAAGACAGCTTATAATTCACCCCTCCACTTT. It encodes CASRIKTAYNSPLHF.

The rearrangement links TRBV3-1 (or the pseudogene TRBV3-2) to TRBJ1-5, with 7 bases fitting TRBD1. The CDR3 runs 14 residues. The V gene end was trimmed by 0 bases and the J gene end by 15 bases; junction bases not matched to a gene: 11. Germline CDR1 is LGHDT and CDR2 is YNNKEL (reference sequence). The DNA for the CDR3 is TGTGCCAGCAGCCAAGATCTGACCGACAGGGTCGTGCATTTT. It translates to CASSQDLTDRVVHF.

This rearrangement joins TRBV6-5 to TRBJ1-3; D not certain. In germline, CDR1 is MNHEY, CDR2 SVGAGI. The CDR3 totals 15 residues. The ends were cut back, 5 bases at V and 0 bases at J, with 11 bases in the middle. CDR3 loop: CASSKNGISGNTIYF. The CDR3 DNA is TGTGCCAGCAGTAAAAACGGGATCTCTGGAAACACCATATATTTT.